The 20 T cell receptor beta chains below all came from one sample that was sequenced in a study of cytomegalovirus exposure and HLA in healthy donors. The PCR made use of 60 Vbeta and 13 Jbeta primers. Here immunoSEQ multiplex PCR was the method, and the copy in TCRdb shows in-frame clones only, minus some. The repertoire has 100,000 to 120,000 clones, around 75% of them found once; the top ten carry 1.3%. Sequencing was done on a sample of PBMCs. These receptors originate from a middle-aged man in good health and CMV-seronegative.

The DNA for the CDR3 is TGTGCCAGCAACGGGGGGCTTGAGCAGTACTTC. Amino acid sequence: CASNGGLEQYF. The chain joins TRBV2 to TRBJ2-7, with D perhaps matching TRBD2 (7 bases). This CDR3 comprises 11 residues. V lost 7 bases and J lost 7, with 11 bases in between. Per germline, CDR1 SNHLY and CDR2 FYNNEI.

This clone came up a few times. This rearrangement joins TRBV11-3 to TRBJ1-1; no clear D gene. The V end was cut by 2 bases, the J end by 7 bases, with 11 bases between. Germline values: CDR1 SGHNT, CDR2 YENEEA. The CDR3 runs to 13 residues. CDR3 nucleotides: TGTGCCAGCAGCTTAATGCCAGGCCTTGAAGCTTTCTTT. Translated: CASSLMPGLEAFF.

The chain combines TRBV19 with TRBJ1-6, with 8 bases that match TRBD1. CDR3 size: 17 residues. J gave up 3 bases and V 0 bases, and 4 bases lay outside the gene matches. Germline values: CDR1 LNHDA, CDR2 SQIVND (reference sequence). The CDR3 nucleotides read TGTGCCAGTAGTATAGACGTTGACAGGGGCTATAATTCACCCCTCCACTTT. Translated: CASSIDVDRGYNSPLHF.

The CDR3 coding sequence is TGTGCCAGCAAACCGACTAGCGGGGGCCAAGAGACCCAGTACTTC. Residues: CASKPTSGGQETQYF. The chain combines TRBV7-3 with TRBJ2-5; 12 bases are a match to TRBD2. Germline CDR1 SGHTA, CDR2 FQGTGA. This CDR3 is 15 amino acids long. V lost 7 bases and J lost 1; bases outside the gene matches: 4. The full variable domain, completed using reference TRBV7-3 and TRBJ2-5, is GAGVSQTPSNKVTEKGKYVELRCDPISGHTALYWYRQSLGQGPEFLIYFQGTGAADDSGLPNDRFFAVRPEGSVSTLKIQRTERGDSAVYLCASKPTSGGQETQYFGPGTRLLVL.

The CDR3 loop reads CASSDDRDRNTEAFF. The DNA for the CDR3 is TGTGCCAGCAGCGATGACAGGGACCGGAACACTGAAGCTTTCTTT. J is TRBJ1-1 and V is TRBV6-5; 7 bases match TRBD1. J gave up 1 base and V 6 bases, and 8 bases lay outside the gene matches. The germline CDR1 and CDR2 sequences are MNHEY and SVGAGI. The CDR3 covers 15 residues.

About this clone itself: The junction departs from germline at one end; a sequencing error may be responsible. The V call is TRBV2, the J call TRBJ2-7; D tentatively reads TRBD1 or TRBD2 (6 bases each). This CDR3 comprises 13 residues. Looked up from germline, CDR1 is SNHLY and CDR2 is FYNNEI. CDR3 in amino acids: CVSSEGGRPSRDF. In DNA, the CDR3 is TGTGTCAGCAGTGAAGGGGGGCGACCCTCGCGGGACTTC. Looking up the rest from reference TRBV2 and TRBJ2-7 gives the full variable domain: EPEVTQTPSHQVTQMGQEVILRCVPISNHLYFYWYRQILGQKVEFLVSFYNNEISEKSEIFDDQFSVERPDGSNFTLKIRSTKLEDSAMYFCVSSEGGRPSRDFGPGTRLTVT.

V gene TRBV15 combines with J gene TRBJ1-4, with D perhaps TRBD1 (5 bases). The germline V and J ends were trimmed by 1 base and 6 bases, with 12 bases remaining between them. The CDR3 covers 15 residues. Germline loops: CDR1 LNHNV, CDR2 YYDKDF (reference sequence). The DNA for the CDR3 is TGTGCCACCAGCAGAGGCGGGGAAGGGGATGAAAAACTGTTTTTT. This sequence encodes CATSRGGEGDEKLFF. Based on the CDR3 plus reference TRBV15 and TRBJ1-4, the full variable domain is DAMVIQNPRYQVTQFGKPVTLSCSQTLNHNVMYWYQQKSSQAPKLLFHYYDKDFNNEADTPDNFQSRRPNTSFCFLDIRSPGLGDTAMYLCATSRGGEGDEKLFFGSGTQLSVL.

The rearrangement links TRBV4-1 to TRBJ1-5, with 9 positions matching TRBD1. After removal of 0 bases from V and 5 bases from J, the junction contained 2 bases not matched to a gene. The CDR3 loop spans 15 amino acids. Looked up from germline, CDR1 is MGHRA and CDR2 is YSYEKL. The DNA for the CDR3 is TGCGCCAGCAGCCAAGATACAGGGGGCTATCAGCCCCAGCATTTT. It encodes CASSQDTGGYQPQHF.

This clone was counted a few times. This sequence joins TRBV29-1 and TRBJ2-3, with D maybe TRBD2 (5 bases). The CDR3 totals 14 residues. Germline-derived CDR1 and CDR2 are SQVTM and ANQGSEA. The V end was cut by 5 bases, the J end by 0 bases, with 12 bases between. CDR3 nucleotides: TGCAGCGTTTGGCCGGGAACTAGCACAGATACGCAGTATTTT. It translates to CSVWPGTSTDTQYF.

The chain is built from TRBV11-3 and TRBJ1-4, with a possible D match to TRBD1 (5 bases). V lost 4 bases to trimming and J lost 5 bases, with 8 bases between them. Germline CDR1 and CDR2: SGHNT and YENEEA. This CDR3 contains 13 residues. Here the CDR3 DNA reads TGTGCCAGCAGCTCGACAGAGAATGAAAAACTGTTTTTT. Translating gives CASSSTENEKLFF. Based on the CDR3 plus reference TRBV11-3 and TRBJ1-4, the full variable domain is EAGVVQSPRYKIIEKKQPVAFWCNPISGHNTLYWYLQNLGQGPELLIRYENEEAVDDSQLPKDRFSAERLKGVDSTLKIQPAELGDSAVYLCASSSTENEKLFFGSGTQLSVL.

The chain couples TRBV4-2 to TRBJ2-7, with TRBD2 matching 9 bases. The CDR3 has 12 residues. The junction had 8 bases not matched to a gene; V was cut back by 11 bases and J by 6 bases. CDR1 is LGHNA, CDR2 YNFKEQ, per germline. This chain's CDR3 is CASRGREGEQYF. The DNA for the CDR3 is TGTGCCTCCCGGGGGCGGGAGGGCGAGCAGTACTTC.

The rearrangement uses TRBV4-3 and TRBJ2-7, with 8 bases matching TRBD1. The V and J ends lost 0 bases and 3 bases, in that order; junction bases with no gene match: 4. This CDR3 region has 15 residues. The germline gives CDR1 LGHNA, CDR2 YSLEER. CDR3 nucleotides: TGCGCCAGCAGCCAAGAAAGGGGACAGGTCTACGAGCAGTACTTC. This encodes CASSQERGQVYEQYF.

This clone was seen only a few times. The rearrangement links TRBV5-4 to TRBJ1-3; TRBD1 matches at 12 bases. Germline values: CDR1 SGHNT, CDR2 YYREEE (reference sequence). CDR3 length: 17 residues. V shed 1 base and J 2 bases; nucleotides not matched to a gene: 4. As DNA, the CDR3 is TGTGCCAGCAGCTTGCTGGGACAGGGGGCACCTGGAAACACCATATATTTT. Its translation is CASSLLGQGAPGNTIYF.

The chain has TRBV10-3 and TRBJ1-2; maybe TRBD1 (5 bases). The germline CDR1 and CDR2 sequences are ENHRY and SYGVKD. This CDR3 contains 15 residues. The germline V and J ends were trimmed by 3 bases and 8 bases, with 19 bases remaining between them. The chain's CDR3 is CAISELRGGEDGYTF. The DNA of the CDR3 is TGTGCCATCAGTGAATTAAGGGGTGGTGAGGACGGCTACACCTTC.

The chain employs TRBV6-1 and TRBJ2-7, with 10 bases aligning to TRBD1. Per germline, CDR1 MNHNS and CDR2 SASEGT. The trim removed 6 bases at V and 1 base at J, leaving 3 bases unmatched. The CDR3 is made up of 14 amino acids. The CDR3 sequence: CASSRDRGSYEQYF. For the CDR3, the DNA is TGTGCCAGCAGCCGGGACAGGGGATCCTACGAGCAGTACTTC.

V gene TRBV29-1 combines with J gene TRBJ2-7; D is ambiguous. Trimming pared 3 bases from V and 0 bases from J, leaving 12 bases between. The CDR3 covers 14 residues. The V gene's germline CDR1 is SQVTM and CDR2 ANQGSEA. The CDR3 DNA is TGCAGCGTTGAGGGCTTTGGCAGCTCCTACGAGCAGTACTTC. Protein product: CSVEGFGSSYEQYF.

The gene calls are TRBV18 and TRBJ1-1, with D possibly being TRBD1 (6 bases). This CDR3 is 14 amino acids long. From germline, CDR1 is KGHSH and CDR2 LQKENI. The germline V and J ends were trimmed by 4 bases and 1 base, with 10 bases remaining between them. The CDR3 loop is CASSQNRANTEAFF. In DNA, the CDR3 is TGTGCCAGCTCACAAAACAGGGCGAACACTGAAGCTTTCTTT.

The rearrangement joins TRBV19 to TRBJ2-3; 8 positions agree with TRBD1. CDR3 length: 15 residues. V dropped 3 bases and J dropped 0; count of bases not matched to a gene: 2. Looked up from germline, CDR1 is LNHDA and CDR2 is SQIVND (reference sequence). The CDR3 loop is CASSMGQESTDTQYF. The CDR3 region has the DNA TGTGCCAGTAGTATGGGACAGGAGAGCACAGATACGCAGTATTTT.

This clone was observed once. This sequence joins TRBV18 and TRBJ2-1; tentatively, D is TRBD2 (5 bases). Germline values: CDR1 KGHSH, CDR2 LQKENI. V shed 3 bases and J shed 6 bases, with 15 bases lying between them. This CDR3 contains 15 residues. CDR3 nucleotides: TGTGCCAGCTCACCGTCGGGAAAAGGATTCAATGAGCAGTTCTTC. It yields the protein CASSPSGKGFNEQFF.

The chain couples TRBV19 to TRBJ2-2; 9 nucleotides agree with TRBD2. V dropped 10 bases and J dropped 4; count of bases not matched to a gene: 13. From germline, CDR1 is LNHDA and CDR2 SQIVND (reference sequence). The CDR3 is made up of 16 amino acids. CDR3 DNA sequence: TGTGCCACCACTTTGCAGCGGGAGGTCGGCACCGGGGAGCTGTTTTTT. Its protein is CATTLQREVGTGELFF. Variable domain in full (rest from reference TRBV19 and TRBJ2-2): DGGITQSPKYLFRKEGQNVTLSCEQNLNHDAMYWYRQDPGQGLRLIYYSQIVNDFQKGDIAEGYSVSREKKESFPLTVTSAQKNPTAFYLCATTLQREVGTGELFFGEGSRLTVL.